This TCR beta chain is from a study of T cell repertoires in cytomegalovirus infection. As for the study in general: Indications came from public TCR beta signatures; they pointed to CMV infection and to a matching HLA type.

Of note for this clonotype: Its specificity is unknown. One end of the junction does not line up with germline, which may come from a read error.

TCRdb reanalysed the reads using MiXCR and keeps one entry per CDR3 protein. The profile covers a few hundred thousand distinct CDR3 sequences, with almost 40% appearing a single time and around 48% taken by the ten largest. Germline CDR1 is SGHAT and CDR2 is FQNNGV. The CDR3 loop spans 16 amino acids. The sequencing here drew on cultured PBMCs, taken from culture after CMV antigen stimulation. The sequence was collected from a human donor in good health (CMV status not recorded). Some clones in this sample may be carry-over from other donors' samples. The V gene is TRBV11-2, the J gene TRBJ1-1, with 10 nucleotides matching TRBD1. In DNA form, the CDR3 reads TGTGCCAGCAGCTACCGGGACAGGGGTTGGGGAACTGAAGCTTTATTT. This translates into CASSYRDRGWGTEALF. Variable domain in full (rest from reference TRBV11-2 and TRBJ1-1): EAGVAQSPRYKIIEKRQSVAFWCNPISGHATLYWYQQILGQGPKLLIQFQNNGVVDDSQLPKDRFSAERLKGVDSTLKIQPAKLEDSAVYLCASSYRDRGWGTEALFGQGTRLTVV.